This TCR beta chain was captured in a study of blood T cell repertoires in COVID-19. In the study overall: The samples span acute and convalescent COVID-19 from the United States, Italy and Spain. PBMCs, B-cell-depleted T cells, or T cells provided the cDNA or gDNA that made up the material.

V shed 6 bases, J shed 1 base, and the junction held 4 bases outside the gene matches. CDR1 is LNHDA, CDR2 SQIVND, per germline (reference sequence). This CDR3 is 15 amino acids long. This clone has ten or more counts. Authors' methods: Counts of nucleated cells, estimated from reference gene primer amplification, were obtained. Measured with immunoSEQ multiplex PCR; TCRdb has only the in-frame clones, and not every one. The V and J calls and clone size come from that table; D and trimming were worked out from the DNA. The table lists about 190,000 clones, approximately 90% of them singletons. This clonotype originated in a woman in her thirties or forties who had recovered from COVID-19. The chain combines TRBV19 with TRBJ1-5; 9 bases are shared with TRBD1. Sequencing input: peripheral blood. In nucleotides, the CDR3 is TGTGCCAGTAGCCCACAGGGGGCGAGCAATCAGCCCCAGCATTTT. It is translated as CASSPQGASNQPQHF.